This TCR beta chain appears in the sequencing data of a study of Ad26.COV2.S vaccination and SARS-CoV-2 variants. On the study more broadly: Participants got Ad26.COV2.S intramuscularly, once or twice 56 days apart. Findings of the study overall: A substantial breadth of spike-specific CD8+ and CD4+ T cell responses after vaccination has been reported.

TCRdb's copy holds only in-frame clones and misses some; the assay was immunoSEQ multiplex PCR. The sample lists over 300,000 clones, under 90% seen once, with about 8% in the top ten. Trimming left V 7 bases short and J 7 bases short, with 16 bases between. The CDR3 spans 13 residues. Germline loops: CDR1 SNHLY, CDR2 FYNNEI. Treatment defined: about 20 received Ad26.COV2.S at low or high dose, single or two shots; roughly five received placebo; per-sample allocation not given. Sampling occurred on day 63 after the first vaccine or placebo injection. An 18-55-year-old adult in Boston served as donor. An Ad26 vector carrying the Wuhan-strain SARS-CoV-2 spike served as the vaccine. With respect to this clone: Its antigen remains unidentified.

The sequencing used peripheral blood, collected in a trial of Ad26.COV2.S vaccine versus placebo. J is TRBJ2-5 and V is TRBV2; maybe TRBD1 (5 bases). The source of this sequence is a person between 18 and 60 years old who received the Ad26.COV2.S COVID-19 vaccine or a placebo. The CDR3 DNA reads TGTGCCAGCACTGGGGTGGACATTTCGACCCAGTACTTC. Its translation: CASTGVDISTQYF.